These 14 T cell receptor beta chains were sequenced from one sample in a study of blood T cell repertoires in COVID-19. Clones were read by immunoSEQ multiplex PCR, and TCRdb kept only the in-frame ones, dropping some. The sample holds about 400,000 clones, 88% seen once. The sequencing input was PBMCs or T cells enriched from blood (not recorded which). The receptor source for this set is a woman between 40 and 55 years old with acute COVID-19.

V gene TRBV25-1 combines with J gene TRBJ1-4, with D possibly being TRBD1 (5 bases). The CDR3 runs 14 residues. Germline V CDR1 and CDR2: MGHDK, SYGVNS. The V and J ends lost 8 bases and 1 base respectively, with 11 bases between them. CDR3 protein: CASSSGGTNEKLFF. Written as DNA, the CDR3 is TGTGCCAGCTCTTCCGGGGGAACTAATGAAAAACTGTTTTTT.

The chain couples TRBV19 to TRBJ1-5, with a possible D match to TRBD1 (5 bases). V shed 1 base and J shed 6 bases, with 16 bases lying between them. CDR3 length: 16 residues. The germline gives CDR1 LNHDA, CDR2 SQIVND (reference sequence). The CDR3 nucleotides read TGTGCCAGTAGTATAGGGGGGGAGAGAGGTGGTCAGCCCCAGCATTTT. Translation gives CASSIGGERGGQPQHF. Together with reference TRBV19 and TRBJ1-5, the CDR3 gives the full variable domain: DGGITQSPKYLFRKEGQNVTLSCEQNLNHDAMYWYRQDPGQGLRLIYYSQIVNDFQKGDIAEGYSVSREKKESFPLTVTSAQKNPTAFYLCASSIGGERGGQPQHFGDGTRLSIL.

The chain couples TRBV10-3 to TRBJ1-5; D is possibly TRBD1 (5 bases). Trimming shortened V by 3 bases and J by 4 bases, and 13 bases separated the two germline ends. Germline-derived CDR1 and CDR2 are ENHRY and SYGVKD. This CDR3 comprises 15 residues. CDR3 in amino acids: CAISDRGLGNQPQHF. DNA for the CDR3: TGTGCCATCAGTGACCGGGGGTTAGGTAATCAGCCCCAGCATTTT.

The V call is TRBV7-9, the J call TRBJ2-3; possible D gene TRBD2, 5 bases. Trimming took 8 bases from V and 4 from J, leaving 19 bases between them. The CDR3 is 15 amino acids. Looked up from germline, CDR1 is SEHNR and CDR2 is FQNEAQ (reference sequence). The CDR3 loop is CASARASFVADTQYF. In DNA form, the CDR3 reads TGTGCCAGCGCACGGGCTAGCTTTGTGGCAGATACGCAGTATTTT.

The chain joins TRBV24-1 to TRBJ2-5, with D perhaps TRBD2 (5 bases). Germline V gives CDR1 KGHDR, CDR2 SFDVKD. Trimming stripped 4 bases from V and 5 bases from J, with 13 bases between. This CDR3 has 14 amino acids. CDR3 nucleotides: TGTGCCACCAGTGAGGCTAGCTGGGCCGAGACCCAGTACTTC. Translating it yields CATSEASWAETQYF.

This rearrangement joins TRBV6-5 to TRBJ1-3; 8 bases map to TRBD1. Trimming took 6 bases from V and 6 from J; bases not matched to a gene: 7. The CDR3 extends over 14 amino acids. CDR1 is MNHEY and CDR2 is SVGAGI in the germline V gene. CDR3 region: CASRIQGAANTIYF. The CDR3 DNA reads TGTGCCAGCAGGATTCAGGGGGCGGCAAACACCATATATTTT.

This chain links TRBV7-8 with TRBJ2-2; TRBD2 aligns across 13 bases. CDR1 SGHVS and CDR2 FQNEAQ come from the germline V gene. The CDR3 contains 16 residues. With 5 bases clipped from V and 6 bases from J, the junction kept 6 bases outside the gene matches. Here the CDR3 reads CASSTTSGGAAGELFF. The CDR3 DNA reads TGTGCCAGCAGCACAACTAGCGGGGGGGCCGCCGGGGAGCTGTTTTTT.

The chain carries TRBV15 and TRBJ1-2; D not resolved. The length of the CDR3 is 12 residues. Trimming stripped 4 bases from V and 8 bases from J, with 11 bases between. Germline assignment: CDR1 LNHNV and CDR2 YYDKDF (reference sequence). CDR3 protein: CATSMPLAGYTF. The CDR3 DNA sequence: TGTGCCACCAGCATGCCTCTGGCCGGCTACACCTTC.

The table lists this clone with a few counts. The chain recombines TRBV2 with TRBJ2-7, with D possibly matching TRBD2 (5 bases). The CDR3 extends over 13 amino acids. Germline-derived CDR1 and CDR2 are SNHLY and FYNNEI. V shed 7 bases and J shed 2 bases, with 12 bases lying between them. The CDR3 sequence: CASMKGLTYEQYF. The DNA for the CDR3 is TGTGCCAGCATGAAAGGACTGACCTACGAGCAGTACTTC.

This rearrangement joins TRBV6-6 to TRBJ1-1; TRBD1 agrees at 9 bases. The CDR3 is made up of 15 amino acids. In germline, CDR1 is MNHNY, CDR2 SVGAGI (reference sequence). Trimming removed 4 bases from V and 1 base from J; junction bases left unmatched: 4. CDR3 in DNA: TGTGCCAGCAGTTTCCAGACAGGGGGGAACACTGAAGCTTTCTTT. Its protein product is CASSFQTGGNTEAFF.

J is TRBJ2-7 and V is TRBV13; the D gene is possibly TRBD1 (6 bases). The CDR3 is made up of 14 amino acids. Trimming left V 5 bases short and J 6 bases short, with 17 bases between. Germline V gene data show CDR1 as PRHDT and CDR2 as FYEKMQ (reference sequence). In DNA, the CDR3 is TGTGCCAGCAGCCCACAGGGAACCAGCCGCGAGCAGTACTTC. It yields the protein CASSPQGTSREQYF.

This clone was found a few times. The J gene is TRBJ2-7, the V gene TRBV6-5, with D maybe TRBD2 (5 bases). The length of the CDR3 is 13 residues. V dropped 6 bases and J dropped 7 bases, with 16 bases sitting between them. Germline loops: CDR1 MNHEY, CDR2 SVGAGI. The CDR3 nucleotides are TGTGCCAGCAGCCTCGAACCTACGGGGGAGCAGTACTTC. Protein sequence: CASSLEPTGEQYF.

V usage is TRBV5-1 and J usage is TRBJ2-3, with D perhaps TRBD2 (6 bases). Deletions cut 0 bases from V and 0 bases from J, with 14 bases between. The CDR3 covers 17 residues. Germline CDR1 SGHRS, CDR2 YFSETQ. The chain's CDR3 is CASSLAMDGTSTDTQYF. The CDR3 DNA is TGCGCCAGCAGCTTGGCGATGGACGGGACTAGCACAGATACGCAGTATTTT.

The J gene is TRBJ1-1, the V gene TRBV4-1; no firm D call. The V gene lost 6 bases and the J gene lost 3 bases, with 11 bases spanning the gap. This CDR3 contains 13 residues. The germline CDR1 and CDR2 sequences are MGHRA and YSYEKL. CDR3 DNA sequence: TGCGCCAGCAGTCACGACATGCACACTGAAGCTTTCTTT. The encoded protein is CASSHDMHTEAFF.